A single sample is the source of the 23 T cell receptor beta chains below, sequenced in a study of cytotoxic CD8 clonotypes in ibrutinib-treated CLL (dated by TCRdb to the early 2020s). Libraries were constructed by the immunoSEQ multiplex PCR assay. Held by TCRdb, this immuneACCESS table contains in-frame sequences only and omits some clones. Under half of the omission traces to an unresolved V gene where checked; the cause of the rest is unknown. This sample gives fewer than 100,000 clones in total; roughly 83% of them show up just once. 4.8% of the sample rests with the top ten. The sample's time point label, decoded: approximately eleven months on ibrutinib. The sample consisted of PBMCs, taken after 12 months of ibrutinib treatment. The source is a human donor with chronic lymphocytic leukemia.

The chain couples TRBV5-1 to TRBJ2-6, with D uncertain. There are 13 residues in the CDR3. V lost 6 bases and J 2 bases, leaving 6 bases between the germline ends. The germline CDR1 and CDR2 sequences are SGHRS and YFSETQ. CDR3 protein: CASIEPGANVLTF. In DNA form, the CDR3 reads TGCGCCAGCATCGAACCTGGGGCCAACGTCCTGACTTTC.

The V gene is TRBV10-3, the J gene TRBJ2-4; perhaps D is TRBD1 or TRBD2 (6 bases each). The V gene lost 0 bases and the J gene lost 5 bases, with 14 bases spanning the gap. CDR1 and CDR2 (germline): ENHRY, SYGVKD. The CDR3 contains 16 residues. The chain's CDR3 is CAISESGGRRENIQYF. The CDR3 bases are TGTGCCATCAGTGAGTCGGGGGGCCGGCGGGAAAACATTCAGTACTTC.

This chain joins TRBV13 and TRBJ2-3; TRBD1 is a possible D gene (5 bases). Germline V gene lookup returns CDR1 PRHDT and CDR2 FYEKMQ (reference sequence). This CDR3 is 15 amino acids long. V lost 0 bases and J 5 bases, leaving 12 bases between the germline ends. This CDR3 is CASSLGQAFGDTQYF. DNA of the CDR3: TGTGCCAGCAGCTTAGGACAGGCCTTTGGAGATACGCAGTATTTT.

The chain carries TRBV5-1 and TRBJ2-7, with D tentatively TRBD1 or TRBD2 (5 bases each). CDR1 SGHRS and CDR2 YFSETQ come from the germline V gene. The CDR3 has 15 residues. Trimming removed 4 bases at V and 1 base at J, with 15 bases between. In DNA form, the CDR3 reads TGCGCCAGCAGCCGCGCCGGGACGGGGTCCTACGAGCAGTACTTC. Its translation is CASSRAGTGSYEQYF.

This chain links TRBV4-3 with TRBJ1-1; D may be TRBD1 (6 bases). V was cut by 1 base and J by 1 base, with 13 bases left in between. CDR1 and CDR2 from the germline V gene are LGHNA and YSLEER. The CDR3 loop spans 16 amino acids. The CDR3 spells CASSQGGGQPNTEAFF. CDR3 coding DNA: TGCGCCAGCAGCCAAGGTGGGGGACAACCGAACACTGAAGCTTTCTTT.

This clone occurred a few times. This chain joins TRBV20-1 and TRBJ1-2; D is undetermined. V lost 6 bases and J 11 bases, leaving 16 bases between the germline ends. The germline V gene has CDR1 DFQATT and CDR2 SNEGSKA (reference sequence). CDR3 length: 11 amino acids. CDR3: CSAPPRTHYTF. Here the CDR3 DNA reads TGCAGTGCCCCCCCGCGGACGCATTACACCTTC.

The chain links TRBV4-2 to TRBJ1-5, with TRBD1 as a possible D gene (5 bases). The CDR3 consists of 15 residues. V was trimmed by 0 bases and J by 5 bases, leaving 11 bases between them. The germline V gene encodes CDR1 LGHNA and CDR2 YNFKEQ. CDR3 sequence reads: CASSQEGGEDQPQHF. CDR3 DNA: TGTGCCAGCAGCCAAGAGGGGGGGGAGGATCAGCCCCAGCATTTT.

The CDR3 region has the DNA TGTGCCAGCAGTCATACCTACAGGGGGTGGTCCTATGGCTACACCTTC. This sequence encodes CASSHTYRGWSYGYTF. The J gene is TRBJ1-2, the V gene TRBV28, with 8 bases fitting TRBD1. The CDR3 covers 16 residues. Trimming took 5 bases from V and 4 from J; bases not matched to a gene: 12. CDR1 is MDHEN, CDR2 SYDVKM, per germline.

This rearrangement joins TRBV7-2 to TRBJ2-1, with unresolved D. The CDR3 runs 15 residues. The ends were cut back, 4 bases at V and 0 bases at J, with 10 bases in the middle. The V gene's germline CDR1 is SGHTA and CDR2 FQGNSA. CDR3 sequence (DNA): TGTGCCAGCAGCTCCCAACCGAGCTCCTACAATGAGCAGTTCTTC. This encodes CASSSQPSSYNEQFF.

The chain combines TRBV27 with TRBJ2-2; D is unclear. Per the germline V gene, CDR1 is MNHEY and CDR2 is SMNVEV (reference sequence). The V gene lost 5 bases and the J gene lost 0 bases, with 7 bases spanning the gap. CDR3 length equals 14 residues. CDR3 DNA sequence: TGTGCCAGCAGTACACCAACGAACACCGGGGAGCTGTTTTTT. It yields the protein CASSTPTNTGELFF.

This clone occurred a few times. The chain has TRBV7-2 and TRBJ2-4, with 7 bases that match TRBD1. The V segment lost 3 bases and the J segment 1 base; nucleotides outside the gene matches: 6. CDR1 is SGHTA and CDR2 is FQGNSA in the germline V gene. This CDR3 is built from 16 residues. The CDR3 nucleotides read TGTGCCAGCAGCTTGGGGCAGGGGGTGGCCAAAAACATTCAGTACTTC. This codes for CASSLGQGVAKNIQYF.

This rearrangement joins TRBV28 to TRBJ2-3; 7 nucleotides align to TRBD2. The J segment lost 2 bases and the V segment lost 3 bases, leaving 5 bases of the junction unmatched. This CDR3 comprises 15 residues. Germline-derived CDR1 and CDR2 are MDHEN and SYDVKM. The CDR3 reads CASSLGGDYTDTQYF. The DNA of the CDR3 is TGTGCCAGCAGTTTGGGTGGGGACTACACAGATACGCAGTATTTT.

This clone was observed at least ten times. The J gene is TRBJ2-1, the V gene TRBV11-3; weak D call: TRBD2 (7 bases). V was trimmed by 1 base and J by 3 bases, leaving 13 bases between them. The CDR3 runs 16 residues. Germline assignment: CDR1 SGHNT and CDR2 YENEEA. The CDR3 DNA reads as TGTGCCAGCAGCTTAGGGGGGGGCCCAAACTACAATGAGCAGTTCTTC. This translates into CASSLGGGPNYNEQFF.

This clone came up many times. The CDR3 protein is CAISESGGHEQYF. CDR3 sequence (DNA): TGTGCCATCAGTGAGTCTGGGGGCCACGAGCAGTACTTC. The chain carries TRBV10-3 and TRBJ2-7, with a possible D match to TRBD1 (6 bases). The length of the CDR3 is 13 residues. Germline V gene data show CDR1 as ENHRY and CDR2 as SYGVKD. The germline V and J ends were trimmed by 0 bases and 5 bases, with 8 bases remaining between them.

The V call is TRBV19, the J call TRBJ2-1; D unclear. Per germline, CDR1 LNHDA and CDR2 SQIVND (reference sequence). The CDR3 extends over 10 amino acids. The V and J ends lost 8 bases and 4 bases respectively, with 3 bases between them. The CDR3 sequence: CASGYNEQFF. In DNA, the CDR3 is TGTGCCAGTGGGTACAATGAGCAGTTCTTC.

Concerning this clone itself: Additional DNA sequences in this sample encode the identical CDR3. This chain's CDR3 is CASSPQTATNEKLFF. The CDR3 nucleotides read TGTGCCAGCAGCCCCCAGACAGCAACTAATGAAAAACTGTTTTTT. The chain links TRBV7-2 to TRBJ1-4, with a possible D match to TRBD1 (5 bases). V was trimmed by 5 bases and J by 0 bases, leaving 10 bases between them. The germline CDR1 and CDR2 sequences are SGHTA and FQGNSA. CDR3 length: 15 residues.

The chain is built from TRBV27 and TRBJ1-3; D might be TRBD1 (5 bases). From germline, CDR1 is MNHEY and CDR2 SMNVEV (reference sequence). Between the trimmed V and J ends, which lost 6 bases and 2 bases, there was a span of 11 bases. The CDR3 runs 14 residues. CDR3 DNA sequence: TGTGCCAGCAGGCAGGGATGGCCTGGAAACACCATATATTTT. Translation: CASRQGWPGNTIYF.

The chain joins TRBV28 to TRBJ1-2, with D tentatively TRBD1 (5 bases). Germline CDR1 and CDR2: MDHEN and SYDVKM. Trimming removed 8 bases at V and 7 bases at J, with 14 bases between. The CDR3 covers 12 residues. The CDR3 coding sequence is TGTGCCAGCCCGACCCAGGGTGGTGGCTACACCTTC. Translating it yields CASPTQGGGYTF.

The table lists this clone with a few counts. The chain has TRBV19 and TRBJ2-4; perhaps D is TRBD1 or TRBD2 (5 bases each). The length of the CDR3 is 16 residues. Germline CDR1 reads LNHDA; CDR2 reads SQIVND (reference sequence). V lost 2 bases to trimming and J lost 6 bases, with 17 bases between them. CDR3 in DNA: TGTGCCAGTAGTATATCCGGGACCCCGTATGGAAACATTCAGTACTTC. It yields the protein CASSISGTPYGNIQYF.

The chain links TRBV7-9 to TRBJ2-3; the D is unclear. Germline V CDR1 and CDR2: SEHNR, FQNEAQ (reference sequence). The CDR3 contains 12 residues. V shed 6 bases and J shed 2 bases, with 6 bases lying between them. The CDR3: CASRSDTDTQYF. CDR3 coding DNA: TGTGCCAGCAGGTCGGACACAGATACGCAGTATTTT.

The gene calls are TRBV25-1 and TRBJ2-5; TRBD2 might be the D (7 bases). CDR1 and CDR2 from the germline V gene are MGHDK and SYGVNS. With 1 base removed from V and 5 bases from J, the gap between germline ends came to 11 bases. The CDR3 length is 14 residues. The CDR3 protein is CASSELGGEETQYF. CDR3 nucleotide sequence: TGTGCCAGCAGTGAATTAGGGGGGGAGGAGACCCAGTACTTC.

The rearrangement joins TRBV10-3 to TRBJ2-3, with D hard to call. V shed 7 bases and J shed 10 bases, with 18 bases lying between them. CDR1 and CDR2 (germline): ENHRY, SYGVKD. The CDR3 is made up of 13 amino acids. This chain's CDR3 is CAITTGPKEPQYF. The CDR3 coding sequence is TGTGCCATCACCACCGGACCCAAGGAGCCGCAGTATTTT.

This rearrangement joins TRBV5-8 to TRBJ2-2; 9 bases match TRBD2. The germline CDR1 and CDR2 sequences are SGHTS and YDEGEE. CDR3 length: 17 residues. V shed 4 bases, J shed 6 bases, and the junction held 13 bases outside the gene matches. CDR3 residues: CASSPSGGPPMAGELFF. CDR3 nucleotides: TGTGCCAGCAGCCCCAGCGGGGGGCCTCCTATGGCCGGGGAGCTGTTTTTT.